This T cell receptor (beta chain) originates from a study of T cell repertoires in aging, cancer and after chemotherapy (dated by TCRdb to the late 2010s). Regarding the study in general: Donors were distributed across six age groups ranging from 30 or younger to 70 or older, with at least three individuals included per group. Peripheral blood TCR beta repertoires from healthy donors and cancer patients were profiled to examine immunoaging and T cell reconstitution after chemotherapy. Roughly 9.6 million TCR reads were contained in the full dataset. In the solid tumor group, the paired samples taken before and after chemotherapy came from patients with brain tumors (glioblastoma) who were receiving therapy based on temozolomide. Alongside around 97 healthy donors serving as a reference group, the cohort included approximately 220 cancer patients, of whom some 91 had hematological cancers and about 130 had solid cancers. The paper as a whole reports these results and caveats: An increase in median generation probability over the chemotherapy interval was observed in both cancer cohorts, suggesting that the repertoire was reconstituted through rebound thymic output. Declining TCR diversity with age in healthy donors was mainly explained by loss of richness; in cancer patients, loss of evenness also contributed. It was noted by the authors that conclusions about immunological memory after chemotherapy cannot be drawn from the repertoire data. Compared with age-matched healthy donors, untreated patients with either hematological or solid cancers had significantly lower TCR diversity in the blood along with higher clonality.

Genomic DNA extracted from peripheral blood, rather than sorted cells or RNA, was used as the source for amplification of TCR beta rearrangements. Multiplex touch-down PCR with a mixed TRB-A/B primer pool was used to amplify rearranged TRB sequences covering the V, D and J segments. Illumina adapters and sample indices were attached to the amplicons in two consecutive PCR reactions using Phusion HS II polymerase. The amplicons were purified from gel with the NucleoSpin Gel and PCR Clean-up kit and then assessed with Qubit and an Agilent 2100 Bioanalyzer. Sequencing of libraries was carried out on an Illumina MiSeq in 600-cycle, single-indexed, paired-end runs. The original pipeline was this. MiXCR versions 2.12 and 3.0.5 were used to process the TRB sequences. Each unique CDR3 nucleotide sequence was treated as one clone, and only productive sequences with two or more reads were kept. Shannon diversity, evenness, clonality (one minus evenness), and alpha-parameterized diversity profiles from alpha 0 to 5 were included as repertoire metrics. The IGoR algorithm was used to calculate generation probabilities of clones in the paired pre- and post-chemotherapy samples. TCRdb redid the processing of the public reads, applying fastp at Q25 and MiXCR, and retained in-frame beta chains. Each CDR3 protein appears once, grouped with its most common genes and DNA. The V and J calls were determined by TCRdb, not by the authors. For this sample there are some 1,700 distinct CDR3 sequences; roughly 52% appear just once. Clones ranked in the top ten supply 5.5% to 7% of the sample.

In regard to this clonotype: The target of this receptor is not known. One base away there is no much larger clone; base qualities are not given.

The CDR3 sequence holds 14 residues, the cysteine and phenylalanine included. Left in the record is the CDR3 DNA by itself, 42 bases read in frame from the first base. V loses 2 bases, J loses 7 bases, and the germline ends lie 13 bases apart. The TCR comes from a human donor with a solid tumor. Sequencing was performed on blood. Recombination linked TRBV12-3 or TRBV12-4 to TRBJ2-3, with a weak D call of TRBD2 (6 bases match). The nucleotide sequence is TGTGCCAGCAGTTTATCGGCTAGCGTTAATACGCAGTATTTT. Translated, it gives CASSLSASVNTQYF.